This TCR beta chain stems from a study of T cells in Graves' hyperthyroidism and ophthalmopathy (dated by TCRdb to the late 2010s). As for the study more broadly: Peripheral blood was sampled at the time of initial diagnosis, prior to any treatment. Thyroid tissue and blood T-cell repertoires from about six Graves' hyperthyroidism patients were also compared in the study. The 75 to 100 discovery patients were divided at random into training and test sets in a 7:3 ratio. Once sampling was done, hyperthyroidism patients were given methimazole at a starting dose of 30 mg daily, whereas ophthalmopathy patients were given high-dose intravenous methylprednisolone. The paper describes TCR Vbeta CDR3 sequencing of 120 to 150 peripheral blood samples, made up of around 41 ophthalmopathy patients, roughly 72 hyperthyroidism patients and some 17 progressor patients. To identify TCR V-J signatures that set the groups apart, the researchers used a discovery cohort of about a hundred patients, made up of roughly 40 with Graves' ophthalmopathy and 57 with stable Graves' hyperthyroidism. Prospective prediction of ophthalmopathy was tested in an independent validation cohort of approximately 19 hyperthyroidism patients and some 17 patients who later progressed to ophthalmopathy.

Overall study outcomes, separate from this receptor: In cross-validation, a model built on a 13 V-J signature told ophthalmopathy apart from stable hyperthyroidism with 85% to 90% sensitivity and approximately 84% specificity, and in testing the same model reached 80%/75%. No statistical method was used to set the sample size in advance, and investigators knew the group allocation. Blood samples also contained most of the expanded thyroid clonotypes (frequency above 0.001), which suggests that blood repertoires may reflect thyroid immune responses. In validation, the model predicted progression to ophthalmopathy a median of roughly 6.5 months before onset, with approximately 68% sensitivity and roughly 72% specificity.

Reading from cysteine to phenylalanine, the CDR3 counts 13 amino acids. Only the CDR3 part of the read is kept: 39 bases, read in frame from the first base. The V and J ends are trimmed by 4 bases and 0 bases, leaving 6 bases between them. CDR1 and CDR2, per the germline V gene (reference sequence), are MNHEY and SMNVEV. In this sample, this clonotype turned up many times. Its binding antigen is unknown. Base qualities are not recorded, but no much larger clone differs from it by a single base. Moderately to severely active disease, a Clinical Activity Score of at least 3, a NOSPECS grade of at least 4, and a duration under 3 months were present in ophthalmopathy patients. The study excluded patients with uncontrolled infections, other autoimmune diseases, pregnancy or lactation. Clinical symptoms, serum thyroxine and TRAb, thyroid ultrasound, and orbital computed tomography formed the basis for the diagnoses. PBMCs were separated from approximately 9.9 ml of fresh peripheral blood using Ficoll-Paque density gradient centrifugation. Trizol reagent was used to extract total RNA, and RNA quality was then checked on an Agilent 2100 Bioanalyzer.

TCR beta CDR3 regions were amplified from RNA transcripts. The TCR CDR3 was subjected to a first round of RT-PCR using the HTBI primer set and the Qiagen OneStep RT-PCR kit. Libraries were constructed in a second round of multiplex PCR, after which size selection and purification were carried out. Libraries were sequenced paired-end with 100 bp reads on an Illumina HiSeq2000. As for the original processing: Raw data were processed with SOAPnuke, discarding reads with adapters, uncalled bases, mean Phred below 15, or no exact constant-primer or identifier match. COPE v1.2.5 was used to merge high-quality paired reads, and clonotypes were defined as unique nucleotide sequences. MiTCR v1.1 was used to align the clonotypes against IMGT TRBV, TRBD and TRBJ reference segments. Only V-J combinations with frequency above 0.0001, covering 99.2% of repertoires, were analysed. The TCS score was defined as the ratio of F50 (clonal expansion) to E x V (chaos), calculated using BLOSUM62-based TCRdist between CDR3 peptides within each V-J. Welch's t-statistics and random forest reduced approximately 520 V-J features to under 15, which were used in a naive Bayes classifier (R e1071). The public reads were reanalyzed by TCRdb: fastp trimming at Q25, MiXCR alignment, in-frame beta chains only. For every CDR3 protein sequence, its rows merge into one entry that carries the most common genes and DNA. TCRdb's processing, not the study's, gives the V and J calls here. A total of 200,000 to 250,000 distinct CDR3 sequences appear in this sample, 16% of them only once. Clones ranked in the top ten supply around 30% of the sample.

This TCR came from a woman younger than 35 with Graves' ophthalmopathy. Sequenced input: blood. The chain is encoded by TRBV27 joined to TRBJ1-1, with the D segment identity uncertain. The bases read TGTGCCAGCAGTTCACCACTGAACACTGAAGCTTTCTTT. Protein translation: CASSSPLNTEAFF.